This TCR beta chain appears in the sequencing data of a study of response to subunit inactivated influenza vaccine. Turning to this clonotype: No antigen is known for it.

From the RT-PCR reads, TCRdb called clonotypes with MiXCR, one entry per CDR3 protein. The data hold about 610,000 distinct CDR3 sequences, with 14% observed a single time. Trimming removed 0 bases at V and 0 bases at J, with 17 bases between. From germline, CDR1 is DFQATT and CDR2 SNEGSKA (reference sequence). The CDR3 has 17 amino acids. Study results and limitations: T cells newly recruited by each seasonal influenza vaccination are few, the authors suggested.

The sample consisted of PBMCs from blood, taken about 13 days after vaccination. This chain joins TRBV20-1 and TRBJ1-1, with D hard to call. The sequence was obtained from a man aged 50-60 years who received an inactivated influenza vaccine. DNA of the CDR3: TGCAGTGCTAGAGATCCCAGAAGAATACAACTGAACACTGAAGCTTTCTTT. This sequence encodes CSARDPRRIQLNTEAFF.